This T cell receptor (beta chain) appears in the sequencing data of a study of cytomegalovirus exposure and HLA in healthy donors listed by TCRdb under 2017. With respect to the entire study: An earlier analysis of under 600 of the donors reported 276 Gb of sequence data and about 100 million unique TCR beta sequences from about 179 million T cells. Donor age, sex, ethnicity and CMV serostatus were compiled alongside the repertoire data. The study aimed to test whether signatures of past pathogen exposure could be identified by cataloging public T cell receptors. Of the 300 to 450 genotyped donors, approximately 83% fell in the genetic ancestry cluster associated with self-reported Caucasian donors. Class I and class II HLA loci were covered by the typing at four-digit resolution. To predict cytomegalovirus infection status, the study combined high-throughput TCR immunosequencing, statistical association of individual TCRs with disease status, and machine learning. Rather than drawing on any new phenotypic data, the later analysis identified candidate immune exposures from TCR beta sequences and the way those sequences occurred across donors. Roughly five DR-DQ haplotypes were handled as single units for association and clustering, since linkage in the cohort was strong. Every repertoire in the discovery cohort had been generated on one and the same sequencing platform. The number of donors typed differed by locus, with about 629-640 for A, B, C, DRB1 and DQB1, roughly 520 for DQA1, about 610 for DPA1, and some 440 for DPB1. On average, approximately 250,000 unique TCR beta nucleotide sequences were sequenced per donor among some 420 genotyped donors of the cohort, with roughly 18% of those sequences being non-productive. Using immunosequencing, the study profiled T cell repertoires from around 670 subjects and related those repertoires to cytomegalovirus serostatus. Genome-wide SNP genotypes for about three fifths of the roughly 670 donors were used in a later genetic analysis, which treated that subset as a discovery cohort. A later analysis re-examined previously published TCR beta repertoires from just over 650 donors and added high-resolution HLA genotyping to investigate patterns of TCR occurrence. In addition to the first cohort of around 670 subjects, a separate validation cohort of approximately 120 different subjects was used. An earlier analysis of approximately 640 of the donors applied high-throughput TCR beta sequencing to assess whether each TCR beta V gene segment acted as functional or pseudogenic. An early release covering more than 500 HLA-typed donors comprised 300 to 350 gigabases of sequencing data and about 90 million unique TCR sequences. Here is what the overall study found, with its caveats: In a later genetic analysis, fewer N-insertions in productive TCRs were reported among donors in an Asian-associated ancestry cluster than the roughly 710-donor mean. In a later analysis, most CMV-associated TCR beta chains were found to appear HLA-restricted, with HLA associations seemingly driven largely by CMV exposure. A later analysis found that HLA-associated TCR beta chains were more clonally expanded and had lower generation probabilities than equally common non-associated chains. HLA typing was unavailable for some donors at each locus, so association tests used only the typed subset. Across donors, most TCR sequences were observed very rarely, whereas some public TCRs were present in many individuals. Specific HLA alleles were associated with 18,000 or so TCR beta sequences at a false discovery rate of 0.05 in a later analysis. Some IMGT-functional V segments, including TRBV6-2 and TRBV6-3, could not be distinguished by the 87-base-pair reads and were therefore excluded. When HLA alleles, especially DR and DQ, strongly co-occurred, attributing TCR associations to individual alleles was difficult. An earlier analysis of some 560 of the donors showed that most TCR beta V segments appeared in productive rearrangements either about 87% or about 30% of the time, which broadly matched IMGT annotations. A later genetic analysis associated a missense DCLRE1C variant with V-gene and J-gene trimming of TCR beta chains, and an independent cohort replicated the association. The classifier was reported to diagnose cytomegalovirus status with high specificity and sensitivity in both the original cohort and the validation cohort. A total of fewer than 200 TCR beta chains were listed by the study as associated with cytomegalovirus. Correlated functional status among segregating V segments might be attributable to linkage disequilibrium, but an unknown experimental factor could not be ruled out. About 17 rarely observed V segments, including chromosome 9 orphons, were excluded from the earlier analysis of approximately 600 of the donors because counts were too low. In a later analysis, the rate of TCR association differed among HLA loci, with DRB1 alleles having the most associated TCRs and HLA-C alleles having the fewest. The presence/absence analyses assumed that sequencing depth was roughly uniform across donors, and that assumption may not be true. A further reported finding was that TCR beta sequences accurately predicted the HLA-A and HLA-B alleles for most subjects in the first cohort. Only TCR beta chains were sequenced in this cohort, and the absence of alpha or paired-chain data limited detectable features. According to the authors, the approach could potentially be generalized to other disease states and immunological phenotypes. In a later analysis, several top co-occurrence clusters were reported to appear linked to parvovirus B19, influenza, CMV and Epstein-Barr virus. Three of the identified cytomegalovirus-associated TCR beta chains were confirmed in vitro to be specific for cytomegalovirus antigens. Immune exposure information for the cohort was limited to CMV serostatus. The sequencing pipeline was judged likely to have produced a cluster of highly shared sequence variants as a technical artifact.

In total, about 650 healthy bone marrow donors made up the cohort. All cohort members were sampled while nominally healthy, although unrecorded immune exposures were likely present. The donor was CMV seropositive and was included in the group of approximately 300 seropositive cohort members. Every donor gave a peripheral blood sample, and the peripheral blood mononuclear cells from that sample were used for TCR beta sequencing. Genomic DNA extraction from the blood cell samples was performed with the Qiagen DNeasy Blood Extraction Kit. As for this clone: Which antigen it targets is not known. One base away there is no much larger clone; base qualities are not given.

The library was produced with the immunoSEQ multiplex PCR assay. For the multiplex PCR, a mixture combining 60 forward primers for TCR Vbeta segments and 13 reverse primers for TCR Jbeta segments was used. The CDR3 region of rearranged TCR beta genes was amplified from genomic DNA with a multiplex PCR assay. The Illumina HiSeq System was used to sequence the amplified TCR beta libraries as 87-base-pair reads. Per the authors' processing: Across the roughly 640 repertoires, a later analysis counted tens of millions of unique TCR beta chains, around 11 million of which were shared by at least two donors. Raw reads were error-corrected and collapsed into unique sequences with a nearest-neighbor algorithm that merged closely related sequences to remove PCR and sequencing errors. Alignment of CDR3 sequences to IMGT reference sequences was used to assign V, D and J gene segments. For a sequence to be retained, at least a six-nucleotide match to both a V gene segment and a J gene segment was required. Rearrangements were classified as productive when the CDR3 lacked stop codons and remained in frame with V and J, and all other rearrangements were classified as non-productive. CDR3 was defined by IMGT convention, running from the second conserved V-encoded cysteine to the conserved J-encoded phenylalanine. The earlier analysis of 550 to 650 of the donors excluded any sequence lacking an unambiguous match to a single V gene segment. An earlier analysis of almost 600 of the donors classified V segments as functional when productive rearrangements were above 56.7% and as segregating when the standard deviation between donors was above 5%. A statistical classification framework was built for diagnosing cytomegalovirus status from the catalog of TCR beta chain sequences. V and J gene assignment, in a later analysis, came from comparing TCR nucleotide sequences with IMGT/GENE-DB human TR gene sequences. Using the TCRdist pipeline, a later analysis assigned CDR3 sequences along with most-parsimonious VDJ recombination scenarios. In a later analysis, every TCR beta chain was defined by the combination of its CDR3 amino acid sequence and its V-gene family, and reads without a unique V-gene family were dropped. In a later analysis, 450 to 600 highly shared, low-generation-probability nucleotide sequences were removed to address suspected cross-contamination and a sequencing artifact. In a later analysis, a clonal expansion index was calculated for each public chain from normalized within-repertoire ranks of inferred template counts. Generation probabilities in a later analysis came from a VDJ recombination model fitted to out-of-frame rearrangements, and those results were checked against IGoR. In a later analysis, hypergeometric tests were used to score TCR-TCR, TCR-HLA and TCR-CMV co-occurrence, with a repertoire-size bias correction applied to TCR pairs. A later analysis estimated false discovery rates by permuting HLA or CMV assignments 20 times. In a later analysis, co-occurring TCRs were grouped using DBSCAN, and TCRdist sequence similarity was added for clustering within HLA-allele-positive subsets. Co-occurrence clustering excluded repertoires with fewer than 30,000 or more than 120,000 public chains, plus five with anomalous nucleotide sharing. The clones in this table, taken by TCRdb from immuneACCESS, are in-frame only. Not every clone is retained; where verified, under half of the shortfall comes from an unresolved V gene, and the cause of the rest is unknown. The V and J calls and the clone size are those of that table, but D and trimming were determined from the DNA. Across this sample there are 55,000 to 75,000 clones, with roughly 77% seen only once. The ten largest clones add up to roughly 7.1% of the sample.

The junction shows trimming of 7 bases on V and 2 bases on J, plus 13 bases between the germline ends. In the germline V gene, CDR1 corresponds to SGDLS and CDR2 to YYNGEE. From its cysteine to its phenylalanine, the CDR3 spans 13 amino acids. This entry keeps only the CDR3 DNA: 39 bases, framed from base 1. The receptor was derived from a man under 40 in good health and CMV-seropositive. The sample consisted of PBMCs. The chain employs TRBV9 and TRBJ2-7, with a weak D call of TRBD1 (5 bases match). CDR3 region: CASGPGYTYEQYF. DNA sequence: TGTGCCAGCGGACCAGGGTATACCTACGAGCAGTACTTC.